This TCR beta chain was sequenced in a study of long-term antiretroviral therapy in people with HIV. Study results and limitations: Post-ART, diversity grew, though it stayed under transplant donor control levels.

The immunoSEQ assay was v3.0, run at survey level. Using immunoSEQ multiplex PCR, the repertoire was profiled, and TCRdb retains in-frame clones only, with some absent. The repertoire holds around 40,000 clones, with about 93% as singletons. CDR1 is SGHNT, CDR2 YYREEE, per germline (reference sequence). With V trimmed by 4 bases and J by 8 bases, 7 bases remained unmatched. The CDR3 is 13 amino acids. On this clone itself: Its antigen is currently unknown.

This chain connects TRBV5-4 to TRBJ1-2; 8 bases map to TRBD1. The sample was unsorted PBMCs, taken 4.1 years after starting antiretroviral therapy. The clonotype comes from a woman in her forties or fifties with HIV. CDR3 sequence reads: CASSQTGGGGYTF. As DNA, the CDR3 is TGTGCCAGCAGCCAAACAGGGGGAGGCGGCTACACCTTC.